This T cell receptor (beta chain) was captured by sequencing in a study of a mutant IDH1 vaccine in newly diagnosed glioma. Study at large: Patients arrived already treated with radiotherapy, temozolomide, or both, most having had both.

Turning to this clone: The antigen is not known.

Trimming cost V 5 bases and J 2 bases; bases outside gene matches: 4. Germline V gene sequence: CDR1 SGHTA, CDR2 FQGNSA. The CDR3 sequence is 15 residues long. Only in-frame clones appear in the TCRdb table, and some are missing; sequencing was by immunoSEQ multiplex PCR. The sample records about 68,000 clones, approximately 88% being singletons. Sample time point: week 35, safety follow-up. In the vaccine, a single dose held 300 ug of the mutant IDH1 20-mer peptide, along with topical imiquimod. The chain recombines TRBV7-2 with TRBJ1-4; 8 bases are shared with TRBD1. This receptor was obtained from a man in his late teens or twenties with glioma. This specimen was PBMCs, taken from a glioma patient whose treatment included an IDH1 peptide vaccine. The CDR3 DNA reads TGTGCCAGCAGCCGCCGACAGGGGACTAATGAAAAACTGTTTTTT. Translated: CASSRRQGTNEKLFF.